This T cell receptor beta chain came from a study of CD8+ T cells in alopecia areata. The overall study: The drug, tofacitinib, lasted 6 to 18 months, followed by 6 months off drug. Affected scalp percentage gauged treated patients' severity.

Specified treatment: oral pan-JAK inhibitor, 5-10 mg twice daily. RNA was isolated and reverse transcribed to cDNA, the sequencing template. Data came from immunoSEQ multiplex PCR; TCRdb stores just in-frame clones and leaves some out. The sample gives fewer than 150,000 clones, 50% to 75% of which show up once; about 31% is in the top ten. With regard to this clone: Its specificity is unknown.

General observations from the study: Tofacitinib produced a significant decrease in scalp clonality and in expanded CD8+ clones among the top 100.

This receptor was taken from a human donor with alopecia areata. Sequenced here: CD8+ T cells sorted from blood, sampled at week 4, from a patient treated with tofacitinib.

In nucleotides, the CDR3 is TGTGCCTGGAATGACGGGAACACTGAAGCTTTCTTT. Residues: CAWNDGNTEAFF. The chain links TRBV30 to TRBJ1-1; unclear D gene. The germline CDR1 and CDR2 sequences are GTSNPN and SVGIG (reference sequence). Trimming took off 4 bases at V and 1 base at J, with 7 bases between the two ends. The CDR3 loop spans 12 amino acids.